This TCR beta chain was documented in a study of blood T cell repertoires in COVID-19. Study-level information: The samples span acute and convalescent COVID-19 from the United States, Italy and Spain.

V lost 3 bases and J 3 bases, leaving 17 bases between the germline ends. The CDR3 loop spans 17 amino acids. Germline lookup yields CDR1 KGHSH and CDR2 LQKENI. In the authors' methods: Amplification of reference gene primers was used by the study to estimate nucleated cell counts. The repertoire was sequenced with immunoSEQ multiplex PCR; TCRdb's copy has only in-frame clones and lacks some. That table supplies the V and J calls and clone size; D and trimming were determined from the DNA. The repertoire includes around 50,000 clones, approximately 85% of them detected once, and 2.1% sits in the top ten.

The sample taken for sequencing was peripheral blood. The origin of this receptor is a woman aged 60 to 75 with acute or convalescent COVID-19. The rearrangement joins TRBV18 to TRBJ2-2; D may be TRBD1 (6 bases). DNA for the CDR3: TGTGCCAGCTCACCGGGTGGAGTCCAGGGGCACACCGGGGAGCTGTTTTTT. Amino acids: CASSPGGVQGHTGELFF. The full variable domain, with the rest looked up from reference TRBV18 and TRBJ2-2, is NAGVMQNPRHLVRRRGQEARLRCSPMKGHSHVYWYRQLPEEGLKFMVYLQKENIIDESGMPKERFSAEFPKEGPSILRIQQVVRGDSAAYFCASSPGGVQGHTGELFFGEGSRLTVL.